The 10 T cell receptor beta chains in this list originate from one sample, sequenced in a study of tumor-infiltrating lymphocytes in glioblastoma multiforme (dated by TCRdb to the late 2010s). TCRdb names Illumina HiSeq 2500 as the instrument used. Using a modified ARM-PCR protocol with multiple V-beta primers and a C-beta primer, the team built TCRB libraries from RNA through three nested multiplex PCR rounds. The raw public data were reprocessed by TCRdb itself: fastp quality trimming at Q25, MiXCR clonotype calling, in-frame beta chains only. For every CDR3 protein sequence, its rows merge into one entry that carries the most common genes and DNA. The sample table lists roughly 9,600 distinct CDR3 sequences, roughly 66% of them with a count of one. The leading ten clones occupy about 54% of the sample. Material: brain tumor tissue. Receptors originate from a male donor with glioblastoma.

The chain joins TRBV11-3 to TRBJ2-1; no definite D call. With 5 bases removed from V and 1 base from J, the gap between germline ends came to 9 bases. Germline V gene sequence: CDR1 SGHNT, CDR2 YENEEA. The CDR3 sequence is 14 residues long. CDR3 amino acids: CASSARPSYNEQFF. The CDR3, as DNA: TGTGCCAGCAGCGCCCGACCGTCCTACAATGAGCAGTTCTTC.

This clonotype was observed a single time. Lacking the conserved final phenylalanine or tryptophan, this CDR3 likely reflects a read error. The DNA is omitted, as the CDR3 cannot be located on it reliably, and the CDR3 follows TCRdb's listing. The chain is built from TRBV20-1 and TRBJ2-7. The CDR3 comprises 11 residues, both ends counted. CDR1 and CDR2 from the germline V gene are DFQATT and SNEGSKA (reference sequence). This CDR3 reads CSARNLDEYYL.

CDR3 sequence: CASRRRQTDEQFF. As DNA, the CDR3 is TGCGCCAGCAGGAGGAGACAGACCGATGAGCAGTTCTTC. This sequence joins TRBV10-2 and TRBJ2-1; TRBD1 might be the D (5 bases). CDR3 length: 13 residues. The germline gives CDR1 WSHSY, CDR2 SAAADI. Trimming took off 6 bases at V and 8 bases at J, with 14 bases between the two ends.

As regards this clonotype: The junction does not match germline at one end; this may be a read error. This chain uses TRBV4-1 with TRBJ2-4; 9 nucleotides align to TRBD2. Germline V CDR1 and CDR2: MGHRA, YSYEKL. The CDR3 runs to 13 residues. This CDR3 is CTSSQGLAQLQYF. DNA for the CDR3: TGCACCAGCAGCCAGGGACTAGCACAACTTCAGTACTTC.

The CDR3 is CASSSLGTDLFKQFF. In DNA, the CDR3 is TGTGCCAGCAGTTCCCTCGGGACTGACCTCTTCAAGCAGTTCTTC. This chain joins TRBV12-3 or TRBV12-4 and TRBJ2-1; tentatively, D is TRBD2 (6 bases). The CDR3 contains 15 residues. The germline V and J ends were trimmed by 4 bases and 11 bases, with 21 bases remaining between them.

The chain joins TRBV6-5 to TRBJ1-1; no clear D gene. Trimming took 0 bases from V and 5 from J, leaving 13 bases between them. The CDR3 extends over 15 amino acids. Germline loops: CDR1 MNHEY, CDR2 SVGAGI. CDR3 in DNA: TGTGCCAGCAGTTACTCTAGACTGGGAGAGACTGAAGCTTTCTTT. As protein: CASSYSRLGETEAFF.

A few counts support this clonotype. CDR3 residues: CASSESREAFF. The CDR3 DNA reads as TGCGCCAGCAGTGAGTCCAGGGAAGCTTTCTTT. The chain couples TRBV10-2 to TRBJ1-1; D call uncertain. Germline V gene sequence: CDR1 WSHSY, CDR2 SAAADI. The germline V and J ends were trimmed by 0 bases and 8 bases, with 4 bases remaining between them. CDR3 size: 11 residues.

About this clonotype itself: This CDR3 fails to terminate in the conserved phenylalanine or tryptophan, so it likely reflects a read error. In DNA form, the CDR3 reads TGTGCCAGCAGCTCAGAGGACTGGGACAGCGAGGCTTTCGTT. Its translation: CASSSEDWDSEAFV. The chain couples TRBV11-1 to TRBJ1-1, with 7 bases that match TRBD1. The germline V gene has CDR1 SGHAT and CDR2 FQDESV (reference sequence). The CDR3 is 14 residues long. The ends lost 4 bases at V and 11 bases at J; junction bases unmatched: 13.

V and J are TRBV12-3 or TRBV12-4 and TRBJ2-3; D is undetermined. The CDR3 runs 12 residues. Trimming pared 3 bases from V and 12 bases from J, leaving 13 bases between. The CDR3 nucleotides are TGTGCCAGCAGTTTTCCCGGAGATATACAGTATTTT. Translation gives CASSFPGDIQYF.

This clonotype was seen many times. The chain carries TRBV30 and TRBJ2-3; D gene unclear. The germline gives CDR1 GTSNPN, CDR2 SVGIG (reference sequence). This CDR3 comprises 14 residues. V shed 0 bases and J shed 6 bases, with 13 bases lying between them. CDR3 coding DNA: TGTGCCTGGAGTGTAATTTACTCGAAGGATACGCAGTATTTT. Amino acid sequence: CAWSVIYSKDTQYF.